The 18 T cell receptor beta chains reported below all come from one sample, sequenced in a study of T cell responses to AZD1222 COVID-19 vaccine. Some clones are missing from TCRdb's copy, which holds only in-frame ones; the method was immunoSEQ multiplex PCR. Seen here are tens of thousands of clones, over 70% observed once, and the top ten hold roughly 14%. Material: peripheral blood, obtained on day 0 of AZD1222 vaccination. All receptors derive from an adult in good health.

This chain uses TRBV5-1 with TRBJ2-1, with 8 bases fitting TRBD2. The junction had 12 bases not matched to a gene; V was cut back by 4 bases and J by 6 bases. The length of the CDR3 is 16 residues. In germline, CDR1 is SGHRS, CDR2 YFSETQ. CDR3 sequence (DNA): TGCGCCAGCAGCCTGGCACCCAGCGGGGGACCCAATGAGCAGTTCTTC. Its translation is CASSLAPSGGPNEQFF.

The rearrangement links TRBV6-5 to TRBJ2-2; the D is unclear. The V end was cut by 0 bases, the J end by 6 bases, with 5 bases between. Germline V lookup: CDR1 MNHEY, CDR2 SVGAGI. This CDR3 contains 13 residues. The DNA for the CDR3 is TGTGCCAGCAGTTACTCGAAACCCGGGGAGCTGTTTTTT. Its protein product is CASSYSKPGELFF.

The V gene is TRBV3-1 (or the pseudogene TRBV3-2), the J gene TRBJ2-7; the D gene is possibly TRBD1 (5 bases). CDR3 length: 14 residues. The germline CDR1 and CDR2 sequences are LGHDT and YNNKEL (reference sequence). V lost 1 base to trimming and J lost 3 bases, with 10 bases between them. The CDR3 DNA sequence: TGTGCCAGCAGCCAAGGCACAGGAGACTACGAGCAGTACTTC. Its protein product is CASSQGTGDYEQYF.

This chain connects TRBV13 to TRBJ1-1; maybe TRBD1 (5 bases). Per the germline V gene, CDR1 is PRHDT and CDR2 is FYEKMQ (reference sequence). The CDR3 spans 15 residues. V lost 3 bases to trimming and J lost 1 base, with 12 bases between them. The CDR3 nucleotides are TGTGCCAGCAGCTTGGGGACGGGAAGGAACACTGAAGCTTTCTTT. Translating it yields CASSLGTGRNTEAFF.

The rearrangement links TRBV2 to TRBJ2-3; 10 positions match TRBD2. Germline-derived CDR1 and CDR2 are SNHLY and FYNNEI. The CDR3 contains 15 residues. V shed 11 bases, J shed 3 bases, and the junction held 11 bases outside the gene matches. The CDR3 coding sequence is TGTGCCGGGACGAAGCGGGAGGGCCTTACAGATACGCAGTATTTT. Protein sequence: CAGTKREGLTDTQYF.

The V call is TRBV4-3, the J call TRBJ1-5; no definite D call. Trimming stripped 0 bases from V and 7 bases from J, with 7 bases between. Germline values: CDR1 LGHNA, CDR2 YSLEER. CDR3 length equals 13 residues. CDR3 sequence (DNA): TGCGCCAGCAGCCAAGATTTGGGACAGCCCCAGCATTTT. This gives the protein CASSQDLGQPQHF.

The chain has TRBV19 and TRBJ2-7, with 10 bases lining up with TRBD2. From germline, CDR1 is LNHDA and CDR2 SQIVND (reference sequence). The trim removed 9 bases at V and 7 bases at J, leaving 15 bases unmatched. The CDR3 length is 15 residues. The CDR3 DNA reads TGTGCCAGCCGCTCCCAGCTAGCGGGAGTATCGGAGCAGTACTTC. It is translated as CASRSQLAGVSEQYF.

The chain recombines TRBV6-2 or TRBV6-3 with TRBJ2-1; 7 bases align to TRBD2. The V gene end was trimmed by 2 bases and the J gene end by 8 bases; junction bases not matched to a gene: 6. The CDR3 runs to 14 residues. Germline loops: CDR1 MNHEY, CDR2 SVGEGT. The CDR3 here is CASSYGGRGYEQFF. CDR3 DNA: TGTGCCAGCAGTTACGGCGGGAGAGGCTATGAGCAGTTCTTC.

J is TRBJ1-3 and V is TRBV7-6, with D perhaps matching TRBD1 (6 bases). The CDR3 runs to 16 residues. Germline V gene data show CDR1 as SGHVS and CDR2 as FNYEAQ. Between the trimmed V and J ends, which lost 5 bases and 3 bases, there was a span of 17 bases. The CDR3 DNA reads as TGTGCCAGCAGCCGCTCGGGGGGGCCGGTTGGAAACACCATATATTTT. This encodes CASSRSGGPVGNTIYF.

The V and J genes are TRBV11-3 and TRBJ2-1, with 9 bases aligning to TRBD2. The V gene's germline CDR1 is SGHNT and CDR2 YENEEA. V trimming: 0 bases; J trimming: 10 bases; junction bases outside the gene matches: 16. The CDR3 has 18 amino acids. The CDR3 nucleotides read TGTGCCAGCAGCTTAGATGGGTTTCAAGGACTAGCGTCAGGCGAGCAGTTCTTC. This gives the protein CASSLDGFQGLASGEQFF.

J is TRBJ1-5 and V is TRBV2; 10 bases are shared with TRBD1. Germline V gene sequence: CDR1 SNHLY, CDR2 FYNNEI. This CDR3 has 15 amino acids. With V trimmed by 3 bases and J by 2 bases, 1 base remained unmatched. The CDR3 region is CASSEGTGGNQPQHF. In nucleotides, the CDR3 is TGTGCCAGCAGTGAGGGGACAGGGGGCAATCAGCCCCAGCATTTT.

The gene calls are TRBV19 and TRBJ2-3; 7 bases map to TRBD2. V shed 7 bases and J 1 base; nucleotides not matched to a gene: 5. Germline values: CDR1 LNHDA, CDR2 SQIVND (reference sequence). The CDR3 runs to 14 residues. As DNA, the CDR3 is TGTGCCAGTAAGGAGGGAGGGGGCACAGATACGCAGTATTTT. Translating it yields CASKEGGGTDTQYF.

As for this clone: A much larger clone differs by one base, so this may be a read error. The V gene is TRBV6-4, the J gene TRBJ1-1, with TRBD1 as a possible D gene (6 bases). Per germline, CDR1 MRHNA and CDR2 SNTAGT. This CDR3 contains 13 residues. Trimming took 5 bases from V and 1 from J, leaving 8 bases between them. For the CDR3, the DNA is TGTGCCAGCAGTAACAGGGAGAACACTGAAGCTTTCTTT. Encoded protein: CASSNRENTEAFF.

This clone was counted a few times. V usage is TRBV30 and J usage is TRBJ2-7; TRBD1 might be the D (6 bases). This CDR3 is 11 amino acids long. Between the trimmed V and J ends, which lost 2 bases and 6 bases, there was a span of 8 bases. The germline gives CDR1 GTSNPN, CDR2 SVGIG (reference sequence). CDR3 in amino acids: CAWSTGSEQYF. CDR3 coding DNA: TGTGCCTGGAGTACAGGGTCCGAGCAGTACTTC.

V and J are TRBV10-3 and TRBJ2-1, with 8 positions matching TRBD2. V shed 7 bases, J shed 0 bases, and the junction held 8 bases outside the gene matches. Germline values: CDR1 ENHRY, CDR2 SYGVKD. The CDR3 sequence is 16 residues long. CDR3 region: CAITSNSGSSYNEQFF. Written as DNA, the CDR3 is TGTGCCATCACCTCCAACAGCGGGAGCTCCTACAATGAGCAGTTCTTC.

The chain carries TRBV7-8 and TRBJ1-1; no clear D. V was shortened by 5 bases and J by 2 bases, with 9 bases between the two germline ends. Germline CDR1 reads SGHVS; CDR2 reads FQNEAQ. This CDR3 has 13 residues. The CDR3 coding sequence is TGTGCCAGCAGCCGTGACATTAACACTGAAGCTTTCTTT. Amino acids: CASSRDINTEAFF.

This chain uses TRBV5-4 with TRBJ2-5; TRBD1 agrees at 7 bases. Germline-derived CDR1 and CDR2 are SGHNT and YYREEE (reference sequence). The junction had 2 bases not matched to a gene; V was cut back by 2 bases and J by 4 bases. CDR3 size: 13 residues. The CDR3 region is CASSFNRGETQYF. In DNA, the CDR3 is TGTGCCAGCAGCTTCAACAGGGGAGAGACCCAGTACTTC.

The gene calls are TRBV28 and TRBJ1-2, with 7 bases identical to TRBD1. This CDR3 contains 14 residues. Trimming at V came to 3 bases and at J to 2 bases, leaving 3 bases not matched to a gene. Germline V gives CDR1 MDHEN, CDR2 SYDVKM. The CDR3 DNA is TGTGCCAGCAGTTTCCCGGGACAGAACTATGGCTACACCTTC. Amino acid sequence: CASSFPGQNYGYTF.